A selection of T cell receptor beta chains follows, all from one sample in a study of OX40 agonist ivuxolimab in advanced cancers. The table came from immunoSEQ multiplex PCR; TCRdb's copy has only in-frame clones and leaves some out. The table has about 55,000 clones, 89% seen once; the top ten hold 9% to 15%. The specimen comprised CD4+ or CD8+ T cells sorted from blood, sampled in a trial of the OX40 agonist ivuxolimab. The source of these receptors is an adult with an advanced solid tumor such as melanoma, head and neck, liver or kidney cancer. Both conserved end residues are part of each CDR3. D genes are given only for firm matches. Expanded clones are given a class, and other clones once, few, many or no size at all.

CDR3aa: CASTLGTSGSNEQFF
CDR3nt: TGTGCCAGTACTTTAGGGACTAGCGGGAGCAATGAGCAGTTCTTC
abundance: -
j_gene: TRBJ2-1
d_gene: TRBD2
v_gene: TRBV19

CDR3aa: CASSLVSGAPDTEAFF
CDR3nt: TGTGCCAGCAGCTTAGTGAGCGGGGCCCCGGACACTGAAGCTTTCTTT
abundance: -
j_gene: TRBJ1-1
d_gene: -
v_gene: TRBV7-2

CDR3aa: CASSRFLGSYYGYTF
CDR3nt: TGCGCCAGCAGCCGGTTCCTCGGCAGCTACTATGGCTACACCTTC
abundance: -
j_gene: TRBJ1-2
d_gene: -
v_gene: TRBV4-1

CDR3aa: CASSSGTSGRFYEQYF
CDR3nt: TGTGCCAGCAGTTCCGGGACTAGCGGGAGGTTCTACGAGCAGTACTTC
abundance: -
j_gene: TRBJ2-7
d_gene: TRBD2
v_gene: TRBV27

CDR3aa: CASAGTAMNTEAFF
CDR3nt: TGTGCCAGCGCGGGGACAGCTATGAACACTGAAGCTTTCTTT
abundance: -
j_gene: TRBJ1-1
d_gene: TRBD1
v_gene: TRBV2

CDR3aa: CASSGRSLYEQYF
CDR3nt: TGTGCCAGCAGCGGTCGGAGTCTGTACGAGCAGTACTTC
abundance: once
j_gene: TRBJ2-7
d_gene: -
v_gene: TRBV13

CDR3aa: CAISNGQSYEQYF
CDR3nt: TGTGCCATCAGTAACGGACAGTCCTACGAGCAGTACTTC
abundance: once
j_gene: TRBJ2-7
d_gene: -
v_gene: TRBV10-3

CDR3aa: CASSEAGSYNSPLHF
CDR3nt: TGTGCCAGCAGTGAAGCGGGGTCCTATAATTCACCCCTCCACTTT
abundance: -
j_gene: TRBJ1-6
d_gene: -
v_gene: TRBV2

CDR3aa: CASSLRRGANYGYTF
CDR3nt: TGTGCCAGCAGCTTGAGGAGGGGCGCCAACTATGGCTACACCTTC
abundance: -
j_gene: TRBJ1-2
d_gene: -
v_gene: TRBV5-6

CDR3aa: CASSLARQGGLSEQFF
CDR3nt: TGTGCCAGCAGCTTAGCTCGACAGGGGGGTTTGAGTGAGCAGTTCTTC
abundance: once
j_gene: TRBJ2-1
d_gene: TRBD1
v_gene: TRBV11-2

CDR3aa: CASSNGAGQGGEQYF
CDR3nt: TGTGCCAGTAGTAATGGGGCGGGACAGGGCGGCGAGCAGTACTTC
abundance: -
j_gene: TRBJ2-7
d_gene: TRBD1
v_gene: TRBV19

CDR3aa: CASSPRTANQPQHF
CDR3nt: TGTGCCAGTAGTCCGCGAACGGCAAATCAGCCCCAGCATTTT
abundance: -
j_gene: TRBJ1-5
d_gene: -
v_gene: TRBV19

CDR3aa: CASSRRDRADTFNEQFF
CDR3nt: TGTGCCAGTAGTAGACGGGACAGGGCCGACACCTTCAATGAGCAGTTCTTC
abundance: -
j_gene: TRBJ2-1
d_gene: TRBD1
v_gene: TRBV19

CDR3aa: CASSLGTGEYEQYF
CDR3nt: TGTGCCAGCAGCTTGGGGACAGGGGAGTACGAGCAGTACTTC
abundance: -
j_gene: TRBJ2-7
d_gene: TRBD1
v_gene: TRBV5-5

CDR3aa: CASSLGSYGYTF
CDR3nt: TGTGCCAGCAGCTTAGGCAGCTATGGCTACACCTTC
abundance: once
j_gene: TRBJ1-2
d_gene: -
v_gene: TRBV7-9

CDR3aa: CASSLEFPGTAGNTIYF
CDR3nt: TGCGCCAGCAGCTTGGAATTCCCGGGTACGGCCGGAAACACCATATATTTT
abundance: -
j_gene: TRBJ1-3
d_gene: -
v_gene: TRBV5-1